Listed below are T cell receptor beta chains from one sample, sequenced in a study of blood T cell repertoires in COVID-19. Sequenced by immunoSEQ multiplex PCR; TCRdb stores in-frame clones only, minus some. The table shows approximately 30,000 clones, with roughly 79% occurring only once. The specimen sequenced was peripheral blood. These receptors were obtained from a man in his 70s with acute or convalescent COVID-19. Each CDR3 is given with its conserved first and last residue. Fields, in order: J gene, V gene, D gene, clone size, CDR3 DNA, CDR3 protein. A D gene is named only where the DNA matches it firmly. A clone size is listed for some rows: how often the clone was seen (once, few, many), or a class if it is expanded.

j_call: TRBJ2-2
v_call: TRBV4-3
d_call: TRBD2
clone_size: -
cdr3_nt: TGCGCCAGCAGCCGTCTAGCGGCGGGGAACACCGGGGAGCTGTTTTTT
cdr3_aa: CASSRLAAGNTGELFF

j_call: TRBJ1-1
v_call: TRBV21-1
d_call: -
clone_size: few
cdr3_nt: TGTGCCAGACGACAGGGTTTCACTGAAGCTTTCTTT
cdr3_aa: CARRQGFTEAFF

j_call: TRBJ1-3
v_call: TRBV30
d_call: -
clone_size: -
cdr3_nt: TGTGCCTGGAGGTTTAGCAGAACTGGAAACACCATATATTTT
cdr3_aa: CAWRFSRTGNTIYF

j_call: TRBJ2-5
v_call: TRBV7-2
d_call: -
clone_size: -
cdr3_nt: TGTGCCAGCAGCCGTCTTCCGAGCAGGGGTGGGCAAGAGACCCAGTACTTC
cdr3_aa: CASSRLPSRGGQETQYF

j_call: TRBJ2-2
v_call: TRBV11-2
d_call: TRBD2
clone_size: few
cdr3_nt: TGTGCCAGCAGCTTTCCGCGGGCGGGGGGTAGAAGGGCCGGGGAGCTGTTTTTT
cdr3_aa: CASSFPRAGGRRAGELFF

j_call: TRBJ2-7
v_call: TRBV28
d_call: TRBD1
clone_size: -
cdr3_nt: TGTGCCAGCAGTCACTCATCGGACAGGGTCGAGCAGTACTTC
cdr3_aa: CASSHSSDRVEQYF

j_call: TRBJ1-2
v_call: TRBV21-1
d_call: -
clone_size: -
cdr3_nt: TGTGCCAGCAGCAAAGTCGGGGAGGGCTACACCTTC
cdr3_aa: CASSKVGEGYTF

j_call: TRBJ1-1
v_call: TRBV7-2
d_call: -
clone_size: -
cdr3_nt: TGTGCCAGCAGCCCGAGATCCGGGGACACTGAAGCTTTCTTT
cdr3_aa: CASSPRSGDTEAFF

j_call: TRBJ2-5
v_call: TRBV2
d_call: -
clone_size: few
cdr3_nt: TGTGCCAGCAGCCGCCGGAGCGGGGGACAGGAGACCCAGTACTTC
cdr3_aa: CASSRRSGGQETQYF

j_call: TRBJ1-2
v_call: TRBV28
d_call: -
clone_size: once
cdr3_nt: TGTGCCAGCAGCGTCAACTATGGCTACACCTTC
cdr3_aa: CASSVNYGYTF

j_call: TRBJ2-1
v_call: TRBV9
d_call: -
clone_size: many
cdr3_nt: TGTGCCAGCAGCTTTGACGGGAGCTCCTACAATGAGCAGTTCTTC
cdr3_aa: CASSFDGSSYNEQFF

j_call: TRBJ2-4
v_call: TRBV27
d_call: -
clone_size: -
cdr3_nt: TGTGCCAGCAGTGCCGCAGGCCAAGGCTCTCAGTACTTC
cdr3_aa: CASSAAGQGSQYF

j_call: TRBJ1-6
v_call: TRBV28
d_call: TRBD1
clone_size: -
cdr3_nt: TGTGCCAGCAGTTTCCGGTTGGGGACAGGCGATAATTCACCCCTCCACTTT
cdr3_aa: CASSFRLGTGDNSPLHF

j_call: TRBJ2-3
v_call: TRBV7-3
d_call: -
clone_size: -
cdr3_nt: TGTGCCAGCAGCTTCATAGCCAGCGTAAAACGCACAGATACGCAGTATTTT
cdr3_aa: CASSFIASVKRTDTQYF

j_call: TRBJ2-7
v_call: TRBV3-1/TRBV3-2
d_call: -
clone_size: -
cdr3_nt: TGTGCCAGCAGCCAAGGACAGATCGCGTCTGCCTACGAGCAGTACTTC
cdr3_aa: CASSQGQIASAYEQYF

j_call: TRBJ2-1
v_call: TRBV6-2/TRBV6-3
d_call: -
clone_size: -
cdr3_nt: TGTGCCAGCAGTACTACAGGGACTATTCAGTTCTTC
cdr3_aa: CASSTTGTIQFF

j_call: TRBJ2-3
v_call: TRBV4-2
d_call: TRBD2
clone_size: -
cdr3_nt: TGTGCCAGCAGCCAAGAATCCCCGCGGACACTAGCGGGGGATACGCAGTATTTT
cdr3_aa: CASSQESPRTLAGDTQYF

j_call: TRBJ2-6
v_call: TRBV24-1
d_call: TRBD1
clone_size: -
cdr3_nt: TGTGCCACCGGGGGACAGGGAAGCTCTGGGGCCAACGTCCTGACTTTC
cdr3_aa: CATGGQGSSGANVLTF

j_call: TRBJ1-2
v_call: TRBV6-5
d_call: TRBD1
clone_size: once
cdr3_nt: TGTGCCAGTGATCGACCGGGACAGGGAGCTGACTACACCTTC
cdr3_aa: CASDRPGQGADYTF

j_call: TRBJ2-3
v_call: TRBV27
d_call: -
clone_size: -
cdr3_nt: TGTGCCAGCCGATCGCAGGGGGATACGCAGTATTTT
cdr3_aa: CASRSQGDTQYF

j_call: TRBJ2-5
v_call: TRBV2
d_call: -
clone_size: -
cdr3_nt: TGTGCCAGCAGTTGGACTCAAGAGACCCAGTACTTC
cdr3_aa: CASSWTQETQYF

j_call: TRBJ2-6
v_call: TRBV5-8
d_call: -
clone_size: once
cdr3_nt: TGTGCCAGCAGCTTATATAACTCTGGGGCCAACGTCCTGACTTTC
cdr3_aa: CASSLYNSGANVLTF

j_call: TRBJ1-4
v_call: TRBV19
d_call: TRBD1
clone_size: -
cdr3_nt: TGTGCCACAACCCCGGGACAGGGCAATGAAAAACTGTTTTTT
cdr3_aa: CATTPGQGNEKLFF

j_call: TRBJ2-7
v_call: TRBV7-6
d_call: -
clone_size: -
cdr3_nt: TGTGCCAGCAGCTTATTTCTCGAGCAGTACTTC
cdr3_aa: CASSLFLEQYF

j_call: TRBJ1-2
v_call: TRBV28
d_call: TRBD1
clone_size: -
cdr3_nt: TGTGCCAGCGGGGTCCCGGGACAGCGCTATGGCTACACCTTC
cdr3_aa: CASGVPGQRYGYTF

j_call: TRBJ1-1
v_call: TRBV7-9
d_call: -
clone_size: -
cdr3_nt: TGTGCCAGCAGCTCGCCCCCCGGGGCTTTCTTT
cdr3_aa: CASSSPPGAFF

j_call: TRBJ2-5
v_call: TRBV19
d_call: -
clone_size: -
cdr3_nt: TGTGCCAGTAGTATTAGAACCCTAAAAGAGACCCAGTACTTC
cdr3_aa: CASSIRTLKETQYF

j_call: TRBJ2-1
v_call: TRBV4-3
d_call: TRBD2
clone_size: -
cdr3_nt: TGCGCCAGCAGCCGCCTACTAGCGGGATACAATGAGCAGTTCTTC
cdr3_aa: CASSRLLAGYNEQFF

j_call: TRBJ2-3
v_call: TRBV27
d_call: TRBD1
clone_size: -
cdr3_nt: TGTGCCAGCAGTCCTTCAGGGACAGGGGCAGATACGCAGTATTTT
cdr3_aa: CASSPSGTGADTQYF

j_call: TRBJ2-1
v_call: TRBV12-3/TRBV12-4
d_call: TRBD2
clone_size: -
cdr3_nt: TGTGCCAGCACTCGACTAGCGGGGAGTCCGTTCTTC
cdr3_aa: CASTRLAGSPFF